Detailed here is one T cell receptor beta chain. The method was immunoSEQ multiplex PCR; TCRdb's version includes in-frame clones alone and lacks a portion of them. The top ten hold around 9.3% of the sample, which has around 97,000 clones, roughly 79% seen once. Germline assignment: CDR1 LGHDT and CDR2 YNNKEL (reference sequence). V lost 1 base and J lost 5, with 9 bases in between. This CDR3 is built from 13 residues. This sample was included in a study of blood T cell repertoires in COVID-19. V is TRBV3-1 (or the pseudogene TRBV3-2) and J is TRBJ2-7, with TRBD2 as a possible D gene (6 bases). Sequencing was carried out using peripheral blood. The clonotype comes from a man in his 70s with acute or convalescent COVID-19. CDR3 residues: CASSQGGGHEQYF. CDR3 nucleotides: TGTGCCAGCAGCCAAGGGGGAGGCCACGAGCAGTACTTC.